This passage covers 9 T cell receptor beta chains from one sample sequenced in a study of blood T cells in healthy people across ages (dated by TCRdb to between 2015 and 2016). Libraries came from 5' RACE. TCRdb lists the instrument as Illumina HiSeq 2500. A second PCR of about 7 to 12 cycles was performed with a sample-barcoded 5' primer and a J-beta primer mix. TCRdb applied fastp at Q25 and MiXCR to the public reads, then kept only in-frame beta chains. For every CDR3 protein sequence, its rows merge into one entry that carries the most common genes and DNA. The sample table lists hundreds of thousands of distinct CDR3 sequences, roughly 35% of them with a count of one. The biggest ten clones account for roughly 13% of the sample. Sequencing used blood. The source of these receptors is a man between 18 and 35 years old in good health.

Comment on this clonotype: A much larger clone lies a single base off, so this may be a read error. V and J are TRBV3-1 and TRBJ2-7; 11 nucleotides align to TRBD1. The V gene end was trimmed by 3 bases and the J gene end by 7 bases; junction bases not matched to a gene: 8. The CDR3 consists of 15 residues. Germline CDR1 reads LGHDT; CDR2 reads YNNKEL (reference sequence). CDR3 sequence: CASSHGQGANNEQYF. The CDR3 DNA sequence: TGTGCCAGCAGCCACGGACAGGGGGCTAACAATGAGCAGTACTTC.

This chain connects TRBV4-2 to TRBJ2-1; 13 bases fit TRBD2. The CDR3 sequence is 16 residues long. Trimming cost V 0 bases and J 7 bases; bases outside gene matches: 3. The V gene's germline CDR1 is LGHNA and CDR2 YNFKEQ. Here the CDR3 reads CASSQDGTSGMNEQFF. DNA for the CDR3: TGTGCCAGCAGCCAAGATGGGACTAGCGGGATGAATGAGCAGTTCTTC.

The rearrangement uses TRBV24-1 and TRBJ2-3; D is unclear. The V end was cut by 3 bases, the J end by 3 bases, with 9 bases between. Germline CDR1 and CDR2: KGHDR and SFDVKD. The CDR3 contains 14 residues. CDR3 sequence (DNA): TGTGCCACCAGTGATAGGAGAACGACAGATACGCAGTATTTT. Its translation is CATSDRRTTDTQYF.

The rearrangement joins TRBV20-1 to TRBJ1-2; possibly TRBD1 for D (5 bases). Between the trimmed V and J ends, which lost 0 bases and 5 bases, there was a span of 16 bases. Germline V CDR1 and CDR2: DFQATT, SNEGSKA (reference sequence). The CDR3 has 15 amino acids. The DNA for the CDR3 is TGCAGTGCTAGAGATGTGTATGCTTGGGGGTATGGCTACACCTTC. Its translation is CSARDVYAWGYGYTF.

Many counts were recorded for this clonotype. J is TRBJ2-7 and V is TRBV12-3 or TRBV12-4, with D perhaps being TRBD1 or TRBD2 (7 bases each). The ends were cut back, 5 bases at V and 3 bases at J, with 20 bases in the middle. The length of the CDR3 is 16 residues. CDR3 loop: CASSPHGQGDYYEQYF. The CDR3 coding sequence is TGTGCCAGCAGTCCCCATGGGCAGGGGGACTACTACGAGCAGTACTTC.

The chain employs TRBV29-1 and TRBJ1-1; maybe TRBD1 (5 bases). The length of the CDR3 is 13 residues. Germline CDR1 and CDR2: SQVTM and ANQGSEA. V was clipped by 7 bases and J by 6 bases, with 18 bases between them. Written as DNA, the CDR3 is TGCAGCGGGGGAGGGGTGATCAAGGCTGAAGCTTTCTTT. Protein: CSGGGVIKAEAFF.

J is TRBJ1-1 and V is TRBV5-1; D perhaps matches TRBD1 (5 bases). V was cut by 3 bases and J by 4 bases, with 16 bases left in between. The CDR3 covers 15 residues. CDR1 and CDR2 from the germline V gene are SGHRS and YFSETQ. The CDR3: CASSWDSGVGTEAFF. The CDR3 coding sequence is TGCGCCAGCAGCTGGGACTCGGGGGTTGGCACTGAAGCTTTCTTT.

The chain combines TRBV25-1 with TRBJ2-4, with 7 bases fitting TRBD1. The J call may not be correct, given that the DNA end is closer to TRBJ2-5. Germline V CDR1 and CDR2: MGHDK, SYGVNS. The CDR3 has 14 amino acids. CDR3 in amino acids: CASSRQGFPETQYF. The CDR3 coding sequence is TGTGCCAGCAGCCGACAGGGTTTTCCTGAGACCCAGTACTTC.

This rearrangement joins TRBV7-9 to TRBJ2-7; possible D gene TRBD1, 5 bases. Germline V gene lookup returns CDR1 SEHNR and CDR2 FQNEAQ (reference sequence). Trimming took 4 bases from V and 1 from J, leaving 23 bases between them. This CDR3 is 18 amino acids long. This CDR3 is CASSSSVGQGLWSYEQYF. CDR3 DNA: TGTGCCAGCAGCTCCTCGGTCGGCCAGGGTTTGTGGTCCTACGAGCAGTACTTC.